This entry features one TCR beta chain sequence. Its antigen is still unknown. Trimming took off 0 bases at V and 3 bases at J, with 12 bases between the two ends. Germline V gene data show CDR1 as LGHNA and CDR2 as YNFKEQ. The CDR3 is 15 amino acids. For TCRbeta, the library was prepared with unique molecular identifiers. TCRdb reprocessed the PCR reads with MiXCR, giving one entry per CDR3 protein. This table holds some 80,000 distinct CDR3 sequences, over 15% found once. The entry originates in a study of T-cell reconstitution after alpha-beta-depleted transplantation in children. Study-level findings and limits: By about two months after transplant, alpha-beta T cells reportedly arose from several hundred graft clones that had expanded. Newly produced T cells mostly provided counts and TCRbeta diversity after one year, as hyperexpanded clones declined.

The sample consisted of PBMCs, mostly from graft donor cells, taken 360 days after TCRalphabeta/CD19-depleted stem cell transplant. The receptor's source is a male patient under 10 years old who had a stem cell transplant for acute lymphoblastic leukemia, so the T cells may come from the graft donor. This rearrangement joins TRBV4-2 to TRBJ2-7; no firm D call. In DNA, the CDR3 is TGTGCCAGCAGCCAAGAGTTCTCGAAGGTCTACGAGCAGTACTTC. Residues: CASSQEFSKVYEQYF.